A single sample is the source of the 9 T cell receptor beta chains below, sequenced in a study of neoadjuvant nivolumab and ipilimumab in lung cancer. Sequenced by immunoSEQ multiplex PCR; TCRdb stores in-frame clones only, minus some. The table records roughly 13,000 clones, approximately 96% of them present only once. The specimen comprised peripheral blood, sampled after neoadjuvant nivolumab, alone or with ipilimumab, at or shortly before surgery. These receptors were collected from an adult with non-small cell lung cancer.

J is TRBJ2-4 and V is TRBV7-9; 7 bases map to TRBD2. V shed 1 base and J 2 bases; nucleotides not matched to a gene: 5. From germline, CDR1 is SEHNR and CDR2 FQNEAQ (reference sequence). The CDR3 has 16 amino acids. This CDR3 reads CASSLVAGETKNIQYF. Here the CDR3 DNA reads TGTGCCAGCAGCTTAGTTGCGGGAGAAACCAAAAACATTCAGTACTTC.

The chain couples TRBV12-2 to TRBJ1-2; the table assigns TRBD1, which was not confirmed against the DNA. TRBV12-2 is reported as a pseudogene. The CDR3 is made up of 16 amino acids. DNA for the CDR3: TGTGCAAGTCGCCTAAAAAGGGACAGTTATCCCCATGGCTACACCTTC. It codes for CASRLKRDSYPHGYTF.

This sequence joins TRBV7-2 and TRBJ2-1; 14 nucleotides agree with TRBD2. Looked up from germline, CDR1 is SGHTA and CDR2 is FQGNSA. The J segment lost 3 bases and the V segment lost 5 bases, leaving 9 bases of the junction unmatched. This CDR3 is built from 18 residues. The CDR3 sequence: CASSARLAGGGIYNEQFF. For the CDR3, the DNA is TGTGCCAGCAGCGCCCGACTAGCGGGAGGGGGCATCTACAATGAGCAGTTCTTC.

The chain recombines TRBV7-2 with TRBJ2-7; TRBD2 aligns across 7 bases. CDR1 is SGHTA and CDR2 is FQGNSA in the germline V gene. Unmatched junction bases numbered 3, after V lost 3 bases and J lost 4 bases. The CDR3 totals 13 residues. CDR3 DNA: TGTGCCAGCAGCTTCGGGGAGGGATACGAGCAGTACTTC. Its translation is CASSFGEGYEQYF.

The chain uses TRBV7-2 and TRBJ1-2; D may be TRBD1 (6 bases). The CDR3 has 15 amino acids. The ends were cut back, 5 bases at V and 5 bases at J, with 18 bases in the middle. From germline, CDR1 is SGHTA and CDR2 FQGNSA. The CDR3 here is CASSPSNREGYGYTF. The CDR3 DNA follows: TGTGCCAGCAGCCCCTCCAACAGGGAAGGATATGGCTACACCTTC.

Only one count was recorded for this clone. The chain links TRBV2 to TRBJ2-5; 13 bases fit TRBD2. Germline lookup yields CDR1 SNHLY and CDR2 FYNNEI. The CDR3 sequence is 15 residues long. Germline trimming cut 6 bases from V and 4 bases from J; bases unmatched to any gene: 5. The CDR3 sequence is CASRALAGGLETQYF. The CDR3 coding sequence is TGTGCCAGCAGAGCACTAGCGGGAGGGCTAGAGACCCAGTACTTC.

The chain has TRBV9 and TRBJ1-4; D may be TRBD1 (6 bases). CDR3 length: 15 amino acids. V lost 5 bases, J lost 6 bases, and 17 bases lay in between. Germline V lookup: CDR1 SGDLS, CDR2 YYNGEE. As DNA, the CDR3 is TGTGCCAGCAGTTCAACGAGGGGGATAGATGAAAAACTGTTTTTT. Translating gives CASSSTRGIDEKLFF.

V is TRBV29-1 and J is TRBJ1-1; D unresolved. This CDR3 contains 12 residues. Looked up from germline, CDR1 is SQVTM and CDR2 is ANQGSEA. Trimming took 0 bases from V and 5 from J, leaving 7 bases between them. This CDR3 is CSVEDLGTEAFF. As DNA, the CDR3 is TGCAGCGTTGAAGATCTGGGGACTGAAGCTTTCTTT.

The CDR3 spells CASSQFTDTQYF. In DNA, the CDR3 is TGTGCCAGCAGCCAGTTTACAGATACGCAGTATTTT. This rearrangement joins TRBV7-9 to TRBJ2-3; D gene ambiguous. Germline V lookup: CDR1 SEHNR, CDR2 FQNEAQ (reference sequence). V was trimmed by 5 bases and J by 3 bases, leaving 6 bases between them. CDR3 length equals 12 residues.